A single sample gave rise to the 2 T cell receptor beta chains below, sequenced in a study of blood T cell repertoires in COVID-19. Produced via immunoSEQ multiplex PCR; TCRdb's table is partial and in-frame only. Here the sample spans approximately 160,000 clones, about 88% being singletons. What was sequenced was peripheral blood. Receptors originate from a man in his fifties or sixties with active or convalescent COVID-19.

The chain uses TRBV19 and TRBJ1-1; 8 bases are a match to TRBD1. Germline CDR1 LNHDA, CDR2 SQIVND (reference sequence). CDR3 length: 15 residues. J was trimmed by 0 bases and V by 5 bases; bases with no gene match: 5. The DNA for the CDR3 is TGTGCCAGTAGTCTGGACAGGGAACTGAACACTGAAGCTTTCTTT. Amino acids: CASSLDRELNTEAFF.

This clone was detected once. The chain is built from TRBV12-5 and TRBJ1-1, with a possible D match to TRBD1 (5 bases). The CDR3 sequence is 15 residues long. Germline-derived CDR1 and CDR2 are LGHNT and FRNRAP. Trimming removed 1 base at V and 0 bases at J, with 9 bases between. CDR3 sequence (DNA): TGTGCTAGTGGTTTGGCGGGGGGAGTGAACACTGAAGCTTTCTTT. The encoded protein is CASGLAGGVNTEAFF.